A selection of T cell receptor beta chains follows, all from one sample in a study of radiotherapy plus CTLA-4 blockade in lung cancer. Data came from immunoSEQ multiplex PCR; TCRdb stores just in-frame clones and leaves some out. The table shows approximately 82,000 clones, with approximately 83% occurring only once. The sample in question was peripheral blood, obtained from a patient treated with radiotherapy plus ipilimumab. These receptors were obtained from a human donor with non-small cell lung cancer that progressed on radiotherapy plus ipilimumab. Both conserved end residues are part of each CDR3. Fields, in order: V gene, D gene, clone size, J gene, CDR3 protein, CDR3 DNA. D genes are given only for firm matches. Where a row states a size, it is once, few, many or the class of an expanded clone; other rows omit it.

TRBV7-9	TRBD2	NA	TRBJ2-3	CASSLGGGGDTQYF	TGTGCCAGCAGCTTGGGCGGGGGAGGAGATACGCAGTATTTT
TRBV14	TRBD1	few	TRBJ2-7	CASSQSRDRGYEQYF	TGTGCCAGCAGCCAGTCCCGGGACAGGGGTTACGAGCAGTACTTC
TRBV6-6	TRBD1	NA	TRBJ2-7	CASTRTGFSEQYF	TGTGCCAGCACCCGGACAGGGTTTTCCGAGCAGTACTTC
TRBV5-4	NA	NA	TRBJ1-2	CASSLAGGDGYTF	TGTGCCAGCAGCTTGGCCGGGGGGGATGGCTACACCTTC
TRBV30	TRBD1	NA	TRBJ1-4	CAWSWGTGEKLFF	TGTGCCTGGAGTTGGGGGACAGGCGAAAAACTGTTTTTT
TRBV19	NA	NA	TRBJ2-1	CASSRTGARPYNEQFF	TGTGCCAGTAGTAGAACAGGTGCCAGACCCTACAATGAGCAGTTCTTC
TRBV6-5	TRBD1	NA	TRBJ2-1	CASSSGQGNNNEQFF	TGTGCCAGCAGTTCGGGACAGGGTAACAACAATGAGCAGTTCTTC
TRBV5-6	NA	NA	TRBJ2-7	CASSSFHEQYF	TGTGCCAGCAGCTCCTTCCACGAGCAGTACTTC
TRBV12-5	NA	NA	TRBJ1-1	CASGSPPGNTEAFF	TGTGCTAGTGGTTCCCCCCCAGGGAACACTGAAGCTTTCTTT
TRBV27	NA	once	TRBJ2-1	CASSRLGDIAYNEQFF	TGTGCCAGCAGTAGATTAGGGGATATTGCCTACAATGAGCAGTTCTTC
TRBV29-1	NA	NA	TRBJ2-7	CSAWGGDRSYEQYF	TGCAGCGCCTGGGGAGGGGACAGGTCCTACGAGCAGTACTTC
TRBV19	NA	few	TRBJ2-7	CASSPGTQQYF	TGTGCCAGTAGCCCCGGGACGCAGCAGTACTTC
TRBV2	TRBD1	NA	TRBJ1-2	CATHLTGYYGYTF	TGTGCCACCCACCTGACAGGGTACTATGGCTACACCTTC
TRBV5-5	TRBD1	NA	TRBJ1-1	CASSLAPRQGGATEAFF	TGTGCCAGCAGCTTGGCCCCTCGACAGGGAGGGGCAACTGAAGCTTTCTTT
TRBV5-1	NA	NA	TRBJ1-5	CASSFSGDNQPQHF	TGCGCCAGCAGCTTTTCCGGGGATAATCAGCCCCAGCATTTT